This entry lists 7 T cell receptor beta chains sequenced from one sample in a study of CD8 T cells in ankylosing spondylitis. TCRdb independently ran MiXCR on the 5' RACE reads; one entry per CDR3 protein. The sample includes approximately 150,000 distinct CDR3 sequences, around 32% of them seen just once. Sequenced input: synovial fluid, either unsorted or a sorted T cell fraction (not recorded which). Source of these receptors: a male donor with ankylosing spondylitis.

Ten or more counts support this clonotype. The chain recombines TRBV20-1 with TRBJ2-1; no clear D. The V end was cut by 3 bases, the J end by 9 bases, with 12 bases between. Germline CDR1 reads DFQATT; CDR2 reads SNEGSKA (reference sequence). There are 12 residues in the CDR3. This chain's CDR3 is CSARPPLGEQFF. DNA for the CDR3: TGCAGTGCTAGGCCCCCGTTGGGTGAGCAGTTCTTC.

This chain connects TRBV6-1 to TRBJ2-7; 7 bases are a match to TRBD2. Germline CDR1 MNHNS, CDR2 SASEGT. The CDR3 has 13 residues. V gave up 7 bases and J gave up 3 bases; unmatched junction bases: 6. The chain's CDR3 is CASKRDFSYEQYF. CDR3 DNA sequence: TGTGCCAGCAAGCGGGACTTCAGCTACGAGCAGTACTTC.

The rearrangement links TRBV6-5 to TRBJ1-2; D may be TRBD1 (5 bases). This CDR3 comprises 16 residues. Germline loops: CDR1 MNHEY, CDR2 SVGAGI. V was pared by 0 bases and J by 5 bases, with 16 bases between. The CDR3 reads CASSYSAGRAGYGYTF. The CDR3, as DNA: TGTGCCAGCAGTTACTCTGCGGGCAGGGCGGGGTATGGCTACACCTTC.

Only a few counts were recorded for this clonotype. The chain links TRBV6-1 to TRBJ2-5, with TRBD2 identical over 9 bases. This CDR3 spans 19 amino acids. J gave up 3 bases and V 1 base, and 15 bases lay outside the gene matches. Germline loops: CDR1 MNHNS, CDR2 SASEGT. CDR3 DNA sequence: TGTGCCAGCAGTGAAGATGTCTCAGGCGCGGGGGGGGACAAAGAGACCCAGTACTTC. It specifies CASSEDVSGAGGDKETQYF.

This clonotype was detected a few times. The CDR3: CASSLRQGRSGEQYF. The CDR3 coding sequence is TGTGCCAGCAGTTTACGACAGGGGAGGAGTGGTGAGCAGTACTTC. The genes are TRBV28 and TRBJ2-7; 8 bases line up with TRBD1. Trimming removed 2 bases from V and 7 bases from J; junction bases left unmatched: 10. The germline CDR1 and CDR2 sequences are MDHEN and SYDVKM. The CDR3 has 15 amino acids.

V is TRBV14 and J is TRBJ2-2, with 7 bases that match TRBD1. This CDR3 is 15 amino acids long. V trimming: 2 bases; J trimming: 6 bases; junction bases outside the gene matches: 6. Per germline, CDR1 SGHDN and CDR2 FVKESK. CDR3 sequence (DNA): TGTGCCAGCAGCCAAAGACAGGGCAGGGCCGGGGAGCTGTTTTTT. Its translation is CASSQRQGRAGELFF. The entire variable domain, with the rest obtained from reference TRBV14 and TRBJ2-2, is as follows: EAGVTQFPSHSVIEKGQTVTLRCDPISGHDNLYWYRRVMGKEIKFLLHFVKESKQDESGMPNNRFLAERTGGTYSTLKVQPAELEDSGVYFCASSQRQGRAGELFFGEGSRLTVL.

This chain uses TRBV11-3 with TRBJ2-1; D not resolved. V lost 5 bases to trimming and J lost 10 bases, with 9 bases between them. This CDR3 is built from 11 residues. Germline loops: CDR1 SGHNT, CDR2 YENEEA. For the CDR3, the DNA is TGTGCCAGCAGCACTCAACAGGAGCAGTTCTTC. Translated, it gives CASSTQQEQFF.